This T cell receptor beta chain is from a study of blood T cell repertoires in COVID-19. Study at large: Samples taken during acute and convalescent COVID-19 were collected in the United States, Italy and Spain. T cells, B-cell-depleted T cells, or PBMCs supplied cDNA or gDNA.

Methods used by the authors: Reference gene primer amplification gave estimated nucleated cell counts. The data were produced by immunoSEQ multiplex PCR, yet TCRdb's version contains in-frame clones alone and is incomplete. That table is the source of V, J and clone size, and D and trimming were worked out from the DNA. The data show under 300,000 clones, 84% seen once. Unmatched junction bases numbered 12, after V lost 0 bases and J lost 8 bases. Germline-derived CDR1 and CDR2 are SEHNR and FQNEAQ (reference sequence). This CDR3 has 17 residues. Sequenced: peripheral blood. The receptor comes from a man over 45 with acute or convalescent COVID-19. This rearrangement joins TRBV7-9 to TRBJ2-1, with 8 bases matching TRBD1. As DNA, the CDR3 is TGTGCCAGCAGCTTAGCGCTCCTCGGACAGGGTTACTATGAGCAGTTCTTC. It codes for CASSLALLGQGYYEQFF.